These T cell receptor beta chains were read from a single sample in a study of shared clonotypes between healthy human individuals. Clones were sequenced by immunoSEQ multiplex PCR, and TCRdb holds only the in-frame ones, with some missing. Here the sample spans 230,000 or so clones, approximately 65% being singletons. Input material: memory CD4+ T cells sorted from blood. The receptors shown here come from a man aged 25 to 40 in good health. The conserved cysteine and the conserved F or W are not part of the CDR3 here. The order of the fields is CDR3 length, V gene, J gene, CDR3 protein.

len: 12; v_gene: TRBV10-3; j_gene: TRBJ2-1; CDR3aa: AISRGSSYNEQF
len: 12; v_gene: TRBV5-1; j_gene: TRBJ1-3; CDR3aa: ASSLQGLGNTIY
len: 11; v_gene: TRBV29-1; j_gene: TRBJ1-2; CDR3aa: SVVDATDYGYT
len: 11; v_gene: TRBV2; j_gene: TRBJ2-1; CDR3aa: ASSPDVGMRQF
len: 11; v_gene: TRBV10-2; j_gene: TRBJ2-5; CDR3aa: ASSGVHQETQY
len: 13; v_gene: TRBV2; j_gene: TRBJ2-1; CDR3aa: ASSETMGSYNEQF
len: 15; v_gene: TRBV4-1; j_gene: TRBJ2-2; CDR3aa: ASSQDPSGGNTGELF
len: 13; v_gene: TRBV28; j_gene: TRBJ2-5; CDR3aa: ASSLFGTIQETQY
len: 11; v_gene: TRBV7-2; j_gene: TRBJ2-2; CDR3aa: ASSSERTGELF
len: 12; v_gene: TRBV7-2; j_gene: TRBJ2-1; CDR3aa: ASSSRLAAPEQF
len: 14; v_gene: TRBV5-4; j_gene: TRBJ1-1; CDR3aa: ASSLQPTGQNTEAF
len: 12; v_gene: TRBV4-3; j_gene: TRBJ1-2; CDR3aa: ASSPLGGSYGYT
len: 9; v_gene: TRBV2; j_gene: TRBJ2-2; CDR3aa: ASSEHGELF
len: 13; v_gene: TRBV9; j_gene: TRBJ2-1; CDR3aa: ASSVVGLHDNEQF
len: 14; v_gene: TRBV19; j_gene: TRBJ1-5; CDR3aa: ASSSGVGGRNQPQH
len: 13; v_gene: TRBV11-3; j_gene: TRBJ1-1; CDR3aa: ASSLGGFGDTEAF
len: 12; v_gene: TRBV10-3; j_gene: TRBJ1-2; CDR3aa: AISPMGQDYGYT
len: 13; v_gene: TRBV7-6; j_gene: TRBJ2-7; CDR3aa: ASSLEVAGSGLQY
len: 12; v_gene: TRBV27; j_gene: TRBJ2-7; CDR3aa: ATNRQGQAYEQY
len: 13; v_gene: TRBV5-1; j_gene: TRBJ2-6; CDR3aa: ASSGQSFGANVLT
len: 11; v_gene: TRBV15; j_gene: TRBJ2-5; CDR3aa: ATSTGLAETQY
len: 10; v_gene: TRBV5-1; j_gene: TRBJ2-7; CDR3aa: ASSLEGYEQY
len: 15; v_gene: TRBV18; j_gene: TRBJ2-3; CDR3aa: ASSPSLGTSGTDTQY
len: 12; v_gene: TRBV9; j_gene: TRBJ1-2; CDR3aa: ASSPTGTDYGYT
len: 13; v_gene: TRBV7-2; j_gene: TRBJ2-1; CDR3aa: ASSRVADRGGEQF
len: 13; v_gene: TRBV7-6; j_gene: TRBJ2-5; CDR3aa: ASSRMGDSLKTQY
len: 11; v_gene: TRBV7-2; j_gene: TRBJ1-1; CDR3aa: ASSFEVATEAF
len: 13; v_gene: TRBV5-1; j_gene: TRBJ2-2; CDR3aa: ASSQGQGNTGELF
len: 9; v_gene: TRBV28; j_gene: TRBJ1-1; CDR3aa: ASLFRGRAF
len: 13; v_gene: TRBV5-1; j_gene: TRBJ2-1; CDR3aa: ASSSEGAFRNEQF
len: 11; v_gene: TRBV5-8; j_gene: TRBJ2-5; CDR3aa: ASSLGPQETQY
len: 19; v_gene: TRBV21-1; j_gene: TRBJ2-3; CDR3aa: ASTQRVRQGDAGIPADTQY
len: 18; v_gene: TRBV28; j_gene: TRBJ2-3; CDR3aa: AIFHYTGRPPNRSTDTQY
len: 12; v_gene: TRBV5-1; j_gene: TRBJ2-1; CDR3aa: ASGISGGDNEQF
len: 14; v_gene: TRBV5-8; j_gene: TRBJ1-1; CDR3aa: ASSLAEVGLRTEAF
len: 15; v_gene: TRBV7-2; j_gene: TRBJ2-1; CDR3aa: ASSLGTSGKGSNEQF
len: 9; v_gene: TRBV20-1; j_gene: TRBJ2-2; CDR3aa: SAPLAGGLF
len: 13; v_gene: TRBV5-6; j_gene: TRBJ1-2; CDR3aa: ASSLSSGAPGGYT
len: 13; v_gene: TRBV5-4; j_gene: TRBJ2-7; CDR3aa: ASSFQGRATYEQY
len: 12; v_gene: TRBV25-1; j_gene: TRBJ1-5; CDR3aa: ASSESGTTQPQH
len: 13; v_gene: TRBV5-8; j_gene: TRBJ2-1; CDR3aa: ASSPQGESYNEQF
len: 12; v_gene: TRBV19; j_gene: TRBJ1-2; CDR3aa: ASSQTAGPYGYT
len: 12; v_gene: TRBV14; j_gene: TRBJ2-5; CDR3aa: ASSQEWGSETQY
len: 13; v_gene: TRBV7-8; j_gene: TRBJ1-4; CDR3aa: ASSLNGNANEKLF
len: 12; v_gene: TRBV7-3; j_gene: TRBJ2-7; CDR3aa: ASSSSGQADEQY
len: 12; v_gene: TRBV9; j_gene: TRBJ1-4; CDR3aa: ASSPRQGGEKLF
len: 10; v_gene: TRBV28; j_gene: TRBJ1-2; CDR3aa: ASSLRLYGYT
len: 12; v_gene: TRBV18; j_gene: TRBJ1-2; CDR3aa: ASSPETGGRGYT
len: 12; v_gene: TRBV27; j_gene: TRBJ1-5; CDR3aa: ASSPVGSNQPQH
len: 11; v_gene: TRBV5-5; j_gene: TRBJ2-7; CDR3aa: ASSSSNFVEQY
len: 8; v_gene: TRBV20-1; j_gene: TRBJ2-1; CDR3aa: SVGGWEQF